This TCR beta chain is from a study of CXCR3-negative and CXCR3-positive naive CD8 T cells. Overall study results and limits: Memory CD8+ cells showed much lower diversity, while both naive subsets displayed comparably high diversity. TRBV-TRBJ usage was similar across naive CXCR3 subsets but distinct in memory cells.

UMI-labeled TRB cDNA libraries were prepared by 5' RACE. TCRdb re-called the 5' RACE reads and catalogs CDR3 proteins one per entry, DNA excluded. The sample holds around 48,000 distinct CDR3 sequences. The sorter processed each CD8+ T cell subset in triplicate at hundreds of thousands of cells apiece. Concerning this clonotype itself: What it binds is unknown.

CDR3 length: 15 amino acids. The chain uses TRBV12-3 or TRBV12-4 and TRBJ1-2; TCRdb proposes TRBD1, but this gene call is untestable without DNA. Sample: memory CD8+ T cells from blood. The source is a human donor in good health. Some clones in this sample may be carry-over from other donors' samples. CDR3: CASRNYPGARVGYTF.